A single sample is the source of the 15 T cell receptor beta chains below, sequenced in a study of breast tumors, draining lymph nodes, adjacent tissues. Axillary draining lymph nodes of breast cancer patients supplied the node samples. TCRdb independently ran MiXCR on the multiplex PCR reads; one entry per CDR3 protein. The table lists approximately 300,000 distinct CDR3 sequences, over 30% of them singletons. Sequencing was done on a sample of axillary lymph node tissue. The source is a female donor with breast cancer. Some clones in this sample may be carry-over from other donors' samples.

This clonotype appeared many times. This chain connects TRBV14 to TRBJ2-1; 12 bases are shared with TRBD2. Losses at the gene ends were 5 bases for V and 6 bases for J; bases not matched to a gene: 5. This CDR3 is 15 amino acids long. Germline values: CDR1 SGHDN, CDR2 FVKESK. The CDR3 loop is CASSRGLAGPNEQFF. CDR3 DNA sequence: TGTGCCAGCAGCAGGGGACTAGCGGGTCCCAATGAGCAGTTCTTC.

The chain is built from TRBV7-6 and TRBJ2-3, with 12 bases that match TRBD2. The CDR3 contains 16 residues. Germline V lookup: CDR1 SGHVS, CDR2 FNYEAQ. V shed 4 bases, J shed 4 bases, and the junction held 6 bases outside the gene matches. The CDR3 bases are TGTGCCAGCAGCTCCCTGGGACTAGCGGGTTCAGATACGCAGTATTTT. Amino acids: CASSSLGLAGSDTQYF.

This clonotype was seen ten or more times. This chain joins TRBV20-1 and TRBJ1-6, with D tentatively TRBD1 (6 bases). Trimming pared 3 bases from V and 8 bases from J, leaving 11 bases between. This CDR3 has 13 residues. Germline V gene lookup returns CDR1 DFQATT and CDR2 SNEGSKA (reference sequence). CDR3: CSARRGEDSPLHF. In DNA, the CDR3 is TGCAGTGCTAGGAGGGGGGAGGATTCACCCCTCCACTTT.

The sample holds one count of this clonotype. Germline and junction disagree at one end, which may indicate a read error. This chain joins TRBV12-3 or TRBV12-4 and TRBJ2-6; possibly TRBD1 for D (6 bases). CDR3 length equals 13 residues. The CDR3 DNA is TGTGCCAGCAGTCCACGAGGGGGCAACGTCCTGACTTTC. Amino acids: CASSPRGGNVLTF.

The sample holds many counts of this clonotype. The rearrangement links TRBV15 to TRBJ1-4; 7 bases agree with TRBD1. The germline V gene has CDR1 LNHNV and CDR2 YYDKDF (reference sequence). V gave up 11 bases and J gave up 5 bases; unmatched junction bases: 8. There are 13 residues in the CDR3. The CDR3 reads CAVQGGLNEKLFF. CDR3 nucleotide sequence: TGTGCCGTCCAGGGGGGGTTGAATGAAAAACTGTTTTTT.

This clonotype has a count of ten or more. The chain carries TRBV20-1 and TRBJ2-3; 9 bases agree with TRBD2. The CDR3 contains 17 residues. The V and J ends lost 0 bases and 1 base, in that order; junction bases with no gene match: 8. Looked up from germline, CDR1 is DFQATT and CDR2 is SNEGSKA (reference sequence). CDR3 residues: CSARDLGLARRTDTQYF. The CDR3 nucleotides read TGCAGTGCTAGAGATCTCGGACTAGCGAGACGCACAGATACGCAGTATTTT.

This clonotype was recorded at least ten times. V usage is TRBV19 and J usage is TRBJ1-6; TRBD1 matches at 8 bases. The J segment lost 7 bases and the V segment lost 9 bases, leaving 2 bases of the junction unmatched. Germline loops: CDR1 LNHDA, CDR2 SQIVND (reference sequence). There are 12 residues in the CDR3. The CDR3 region is CASRQGNSPLHF. As DNA, the CDR3 is TGTGCCAGCCGACAGGGGAATTCACCCCTCCACTTT.

In its sample, this clonotype was seen many times. The J gene is TRBJ2-7, the V gene TRBV5-1; D remains ambiguous. Trimming took 4 bases from V and 0 from J, leaving 8 bases between them. The V gene's germline CDR1 is SGHRS and CDR2 YFSETQ. There are 13 residues in the CDR3. CDR3 region: CASSQMTSYEQYF. The DNA for the CDR3 is TGCGCCAGCAGCCAGATGACCTCCTACGAGCAGTACTTC.

Comments on this clonotype: A much larger clone differs from this one at a single base, so this may be a read error. The chain uses TRBV11-3 and TRBJ2-1; 11 nucleotides agree with TRBD2. This CDR3 is built from 14 residues. Germline V gene lookup returns CDR1 SGHNT and CDR2 YENEEA. The junction had 4 bases not matched to a gene; V was cut back by 6 bases and J by 6 bases. The chain's CDR3 is CASRLAGDCNEQFF. The CDR3 nucleotides are TGTGCCAGCAGACTAGCGGGGGACTGCAATGAGCAGTTCTTC.

This clonotype was seen many times. This chain uses TRBV5-1 with TRBJ2-7; D is possibly TRBD1 (6 bases). The CDR3 has 14 amino acids. Trimming left V 4 bases short and J 2 bases short, with 13 bases between. Germline CDR1 is SGHRS and CDR2 is YFSETQ. For the CDR3, the DNA is TGCGCCAGCAGCATCACGGACAGTACCTACGAGCAGTACTTC. The encoded protein is CASSITDSTYEQYF. Complete variable domain (other parts from reference TRBV5-1 and TRBJ2-7): KAGVTQTPRYLIKTRGQQVTLSCSPISGHRSVSWYQQTPGQGLQFLFEYFSETQRNKGNFPGRFSGRQFSNSRSEMNVSTLELGDSALYLCASSITDSTYEQYFGPGTRLTVT.

This clonotype has ten or more counts. This rearrangement joins TRBV4-3 to TRBJ2-3, with D possibly TRBD2 on 5 matching bases. This CDR3 is built from 14 residues. Germline V gene sequence: CDR1 LGHNA, CDR2 YSLEER. V was pared by 4 bases and J by 4 bases, with 12 bases between. This chain's CDR3 is CASSLGWGADTQYF. For the CDR3, the DNA is TGCGCCAGCAGCCTAGGGTGGGGAGCAGATACGCAGTATTTT.

This clonotype occurred many times. The chain combines TRBV6-4 with TRBJ1-5; perhaps TRBD1 as D (6 bases). V was cut by 3 bases and J by 3 bases, with 9 bases left in between. Germline CDR1 reads MRHNA; CDR2 reads SNTAGT. The CDR3 runs to 14 residues. The CDR3 DNA sequence: TGTGCCAGCAGTGAATCAGGGGACAATCAGCCCCAGCATTTT. Translating it yields CASSESGDNQPQHF.

This clonotype was found many times. The chain has TRBV20-1 and TRBJ2-3; the D gene is possibly TRBD2 (5 bases). The germline V gene has CDR1 DFQATT and CDR2 SNEGSKA (reference sequence). Deletions cut 3 bases from V and 0 bases from J, with 16 bases between. This CDR3 has 16 residues. CDR3 sequence: CSARAGTLSSTDTQYF. CDR3 DNA: TGCAGTGCTAGGGCGGGCACCCTATCGAGCACAGATACGCAGTATTTT.

This clonotype has ten or more counts. The chain recombines TRBV7-2 with TRBJ2-3, with D unresolved. This CDR3 has 16 residues. CDR1 is SGHTA, CDR2 FQGNSA, per germline. V shed 3 bases and J shed 3 bases, with 16 bases lying between them. CDR3 DNA: TGTGCCAGCAGCTTTATCGGACGGCCTGAGACAGATACGCAGTATTTT. Translated, it gives CASSFIGRPETDTQYF.

As regards this clonotype: One end of the junction is discordant with germline, which a read error may explain. The chain has TRBV5-5 and TRBJ1-2; possible D gene TRBD1, 6 bases. The CDR3 runs 19 residues. The germline gives CDR1 SGHKS, CDR2 YYEKEE (reference sequence). As DNA, the CDR3 is TGTGCCAGCAGCTTGTTGGGGGCCGAAGCAATCAGAGGGAACTATTGCTACACCTTC. Amino acid sequence: CASSLLGAEAIRGNYCYTF.